These 20 T cell receptor beta chains share one sample of origin, sequenced in a study of blood T cell repertoires in COVID-19. Profiled with immunoSEQ multiplex PCR; TCRdb holds only in-frame clones, not every one. The repertoire has approximately 200,000 clones, approximately 86% of them found once; the top ten carry approximately 1%. Sequences were obtained from peripheral blood. The receptors were gathered from a man between 25 and 39 years old with acute or convalescent COVID-19.

The rearrangement links TRBV4-2 to TRBJ1-2; no firm D call. Per germline, CDR1 LGHNA and CDR2 YNFKEQ. V gave up 0 bases and J gave up 13 bases, with 12 bases separating them. This CDR3 has 12 amino acids. CDR3 region: CASSQDPSVSTF. Here the CDR3 DNA reads TGTGCCAGCAGCCAAGATCCGTCGGTGAGCACCTTC.

J is TRBJ2-2 and V is TRBV2, with D possibly being TRBD1 (6 bases). V dropped 3 bases and J dropped 0 bases, with 8 bases sitting between them. In germline, CDR1 is SNHLY, CDR2 FYNNEI. The CDR3 is 15 amino acids. In DNA, the CDR3 is TGTGCCAGCAGTGACCAGGGGTCGAACACCGGGGAGCTGTTTTTT. It translates to CASSDQGSNTGELFF. The full variable domain, rest sourced from reference TRBV2 and TRBJ2-2, is EPEVTQTPSHQVTQMGQEVILRCVPISNHLYFYWYRQILGQKVEFLVSFYNNEISEKSEIFDDQFSVERPDGSNFTLKIRSTKLEDSAMYFCASSDQGSNTGELFFGEGSRLTVL.

In its sample, this clone was seen a few times. The CDR3 coding sequence is TGCGCCAGCAGCTTGGACCAGGGGGCTGCCGGCTACACCTTC. Its protein product is CASSLDQGAAGYTF. The V and J genes are TRBV5-1 and TRBJ1-2, with 8 bases identical to TRBD1. The V gene end was trimmed by 0 bases and the J gene end by 8 bases; junction bases not matched to a gene: 6. The CDR3 has 14 residues. The germline V gene has CDR1 SGHRS and CDR2 YFSETQ.

The chain joins TRBV4-1 to TRBJ2-1, with TRBD2 identical over 11 bases. Losses at the gene ends were 1 base for V and 4 bases for J; bases not matched to a gene: 15. Per the germline V gene, CDR1 is MGHRA and CDR2 is YSYEKL. The CDR3 covers 20 residues. The CDR3 DNA sequence: TGCGCCAGCAGCCAAGGGCTTAGCGGGAGGGGCCAGGGGTTTTACAATGAGCAGTTCTTC. It codes for CASSQGLSGRGQGFYNEQFF.

V usage is TRBV6-5 and J usage is TRBJ1-1; D is unclear. Deletions cut 7 bases from V and 7 bases from J, with 10 bases between. The CDR3 has 11 amino acids. In germline, CDR1 is MNHEY, CDR2 SVGAGI. This CDR3 is CASMVVSEAFF. CDR3 nucleotide sequence: TGTGCCAGCATGGTTGTGAGTGAAGCTTTCTTT.

This clone was observed a single time. CDR3 amino acids: CAWRGGAGRTVNTEAFF. CDR3 in DNA: TGTGCCTGGAGGGGGGGGGCTGGGAGGACCGTGAACACTGAAGCTTTCTTT. The V and J genes are TRBV30 and TRBJ1-1; weak D call: TRBD1 (6 bases). Deletions cut 3 bases from V and 0 bases from J, with 20 bases between. Germline loops: CDR1 GTSNPN, CDR2 SVGIG (reference sequence). The CDR3 is 17 residues long.

This clone was observed once. The chain has TRBV5-4 and TRBJ2-2; the D gene is possibly TRBD2 (6 bases). Germline CDR1 and CDR2: SGHNT and YYREEE (reference sequence). The CDR3 is made up of 15 amino acids. V was clipped by 6 bases and J by 3 bases, with 15 bases between them. The CDR3 protein is CASTLRRGDTGELFF. The CDR3 DNA reads TGTGCCAGCACCCTCCGGAGGGGCGACACCGGGGAGCTGTTTTTT.

V usage is TRBV2 and J usage is TRBJ1-3, with 7 bases that match TRBD1. The J segment lost 0 bases and the V segment lost 5 bases, leaving 10 bases of the junction unmatched. Germline CDR1 reads SNHLY; CDR2 reads FYNNEI. The CDR3 is 17 residues long. The chain's CDR3 is CASSISGQPHSGNTIYF. The CDR3 DNA reads TGTGCCAGCAGTATTTCGGGACAGCCCCACTCTGGAAACACCATATATTTT. Using reference TRBV2 and TRBJ1-3 for the parts outside the CDR3, the full variable domain is EPEVTQTPSHQVTQMGQEVILRCVPISNHLYFYWYRQILGQKVEFLVSFYNNEISEKSEIFDDQFSVERPDGSNFTLKIRSTKLEDSAMYFCASSISGQPHSGNTIYFGEGSWLTVV.

The chain has TRBV2 and TRBJ2-1; tentatively, D is TRBD1 (5 bases). This CDR3 has 14 residues. V lost 2 bases and J lost 9, with 14 bases in between. The germline CDR1 and CDR2 sequences are SNHLY and FYNNEI. DNA for the CDR3: TGTGCCAGCAGTGAATTCTCAGGGATTAGTGAGCAGTTCTTC. Amino acids: CASSEFSGISEQFF.

J is TRBJ1-6 and V is TRBV6-1; 7 bases agree with TRBD1. Germline CDR1 reads MNHNS; CDR2 reads SASEGT. The V gene end was trimmed by 3 bases and the J gene end by 8 bases; junction bases not matched to a gene: 13. The CDR3 totals 17 residues. CDR3 region: CASSDPPGQPFHSPLHF. CDR3 DNA: TGTGCCAGCAGTGATCCCCCGGGACAGCCTTTTCATTCACCCCTCCACTTT.

This chain joins TRBV2 and TRBJ1-1; no definite D call. The CDR3 is 12 amino acids. V was trimmed by 3 bases and J by 1 base, leaving 3 bases between them. The germline V gene has CDR1 SNHLY and CDR2 FYNNEI. The chain's CDR3 is CASSDSNTEAFF. The CDR3, as DNA: TGTGCCAGCAGTGACTCGAACACTGAAGCTTTCTTT.

This clone was counted once. The V and J genes are TRBV28 and TRBJ2-1; 8 bases match TRBD1. The ends lost 2 bases at V and 8 bases at J; junction bases unmatched: 2. The CDR3 contains 13 residues. Germline V gene lookup returns CDR1 MDHEN and CDR2 SYDVKM. The CDR3 here is CASSLPGGYEQFF. Here the CDR3 DNA reads TGTGCCAGCAGTTTACCAGGGGGCTATGAGCAGTTCTTC.

The CDR3 DNA reads as TGTGCCAGTAGTCCTAGACAGGGATTGATGAACACTGAAGCTTTCTTT. Amino acid sequence: CASSPRQGLMNTEAFF. The V gene is TRBV19, the J gene TRBJ1-1; 7 positions agree with TRBD1. V trimming: 5 bases; J trimming: 0 bases; junction bases outside the gene matches: 9. Germline CDR1 is LNHDA and CDR2 is SQIVND (reference sequence). The CDR3 runs 16 residues.

The rearrangement uses TRBV2 and TRBJ1-6, with a tentative D call TRBD1 (6 bases). V was shortened by 10 bases and J by 5 bases, with 18 bases between the two germline ends. Germline CDR1 SNHLY, CDR2 FYNNEI. The CDR3 covers 15 residues. The CDR3 reads CAIRTANSNNSPLHF. In nucleotides, the CDR3 is TGTGCCATCCGGACAGCCAATAGTAATAATTCACCCCTCCACTTT.

The chain couples TRBV19 to TRBJ2-5, with D possibly matching TRBD1 (6 bases). Germline V gives CDR1 LNHDA, CDR2 SQIVND (reference sequence). The CDR3 loop spans 15 amino acids. With 3 bases removed from V and 1 base from J, the gap between germline ends came to 12 bases. CDR3 loop: CASSILGAGQETQYF. The CDR3 coding sequence is TGTGCCAGTAGTATTTTGGGGGCGGGCCAAGAGACCCAGTACTTC. Combining the CDR3 with reference TRBV19 and TRBJ2-5 gives the whole variable domain DGGITQSPKYLFRKEGQNVTLSCEQNLNHDAMYWYRQDPGQGLRLIYYSQIVNDFQKGDIAEGYSVSREKKESFPLTVTSAQKNPTAFYLCASSILGAGQETQYFGPGTRLLVL.

The rearrangement uses TRBV19 and TRBJ1-2; D is possibly TRBD1 (5 bases). Germline values: CDR1 LNHDA, CDR2 SQIVND (reference sequence). The V and J ends lost 5 bases and 3 bases respectively, with 28 bases between them. The CDR3 is 19 residues long. The CDR3 region is CASSPAPGLKGKRDYGYTF. The CDR3 DNA sequence: TGTGCCAGTAGTCCTGCCCCGGGACTTAAGGGAAAAAGGGACTATGGCTACACCTTC.

The rearrangement links TRBV7-9 to TRBJ2-7, with a weak D call TRBD2 (6 bases). The V gene's germline CDR1 is SEHNR and CDR2 FQNEAQ (reference sequence). The CDR3 has 12 amino acids. The V end was cut by 5 bases, the J end by 2 bases, with 7 bases between. In DNA, the CDR3 is TGTGCCAGCAGCCCGGGGGCCTACGAGCAGTACTTC. Its protein product is CASSPGAYEQYF.

The gene calls are TRBV11-2 and TRBJ2-7; D gene uncertain. V lost 1 base and J 4 bases, leaving 2 bases between the germline ends. Germline CDR1 SGHAT, CDR2 FQNNGV. This CDR3 is 11 amino acids long. The CDR3 coding sequence is TGTGCCAGCAGCTTAGTATACGAGCAGTACTTC. It yields the protein CASSLVYEQYF. The full variable domain, its missing parts supplied by reference TRBV11-2 and TRBJ2-7, is EAGVAQSPRYKIIEKRQSVAFWCNPISGHATLYWYQQILGQGPKLLIQFQNNGVVDDSQLPKDRFSAERLKGVDSTLKIQPAKLEDSAVYLCASSLVYEQYFGPGTRLTVT.

With regard to this clone: Other DNA sequences in the same sample also yield this CDR3. This sequence joins TRBV5-4 and TRBJ1-1, with 7 bases aligning to TRBD1. Losses at the gene ends were 0 bases for V and 4 bases for J; bases not matched to a gene: 0. The CDR3 loop spans 13 amino acids. The germline gives CDR1 SGHNT, CDR2 YYREEE (reference sequence). The CDR3 DNA reads as TGTGCCAGCAGCTTGGACAGGGGCACTGAAGCTTTCTTT. It encodes CASSLDRGTEAFF.

This clone appeared once. The chain has TRBV4-1 and TRBJ2-7; D gene unclear. The V gene's germline CDR1 is MGHRA and CDR2 YSYEKL. Deletions cut 0 bases from V and 3 bases from J, with 9 bases between. The CDR3 contains 14 residues. The CDR3 loop reads CASSQDEWYYEQYF. The CDR3 bases are TGCGCCAGCAGCCAAGACGAGTGGTACTACGAGCAGTACTTC.